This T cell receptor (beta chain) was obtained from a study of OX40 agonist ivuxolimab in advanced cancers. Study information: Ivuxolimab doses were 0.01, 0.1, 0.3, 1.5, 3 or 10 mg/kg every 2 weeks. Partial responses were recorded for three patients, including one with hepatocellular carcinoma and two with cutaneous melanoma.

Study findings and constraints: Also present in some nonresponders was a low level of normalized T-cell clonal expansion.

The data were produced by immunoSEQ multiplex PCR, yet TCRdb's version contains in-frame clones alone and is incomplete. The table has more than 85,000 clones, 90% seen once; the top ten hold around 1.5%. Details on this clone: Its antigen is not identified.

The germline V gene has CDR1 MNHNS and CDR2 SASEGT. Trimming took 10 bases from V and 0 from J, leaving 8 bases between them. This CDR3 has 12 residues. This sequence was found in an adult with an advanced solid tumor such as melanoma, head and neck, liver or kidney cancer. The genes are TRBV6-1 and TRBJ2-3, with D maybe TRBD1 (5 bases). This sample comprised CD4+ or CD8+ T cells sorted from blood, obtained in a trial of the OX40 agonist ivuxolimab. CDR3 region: CAIWTSTDTQYF. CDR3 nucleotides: TGTGCCATCTGGACAAGCACAGATACGCAGTATTTT.